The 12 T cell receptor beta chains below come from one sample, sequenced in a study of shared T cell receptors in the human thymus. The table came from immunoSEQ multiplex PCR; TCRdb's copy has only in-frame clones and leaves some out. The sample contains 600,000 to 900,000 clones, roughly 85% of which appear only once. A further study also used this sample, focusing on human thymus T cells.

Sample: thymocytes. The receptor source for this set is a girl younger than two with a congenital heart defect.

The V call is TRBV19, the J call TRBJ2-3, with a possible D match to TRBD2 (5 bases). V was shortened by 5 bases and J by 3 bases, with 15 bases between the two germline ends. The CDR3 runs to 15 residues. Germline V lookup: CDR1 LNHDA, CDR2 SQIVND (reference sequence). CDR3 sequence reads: CASSPPGVSTDTQYF. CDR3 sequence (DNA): TGTGCCAGTAGTCCCCCCGGGGTTAGTACAGATACGCAGTATTTT. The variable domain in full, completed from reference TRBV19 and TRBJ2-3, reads DGGITQSPKYLFRKEGQNVTLSCEQNLNHDAMYWYRQDPGQGLRLIYYSQIVNDFQKGDIAEGYSVSREKKESFPLTVTSAQKNPTAFYLCASSPPGVSTDTQYFGPGTRLTVL.

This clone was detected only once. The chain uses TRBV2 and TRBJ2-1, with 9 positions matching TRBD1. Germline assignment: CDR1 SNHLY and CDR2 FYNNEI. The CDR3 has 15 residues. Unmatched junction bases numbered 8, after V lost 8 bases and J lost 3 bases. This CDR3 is CASGEGTGNYNEQFF. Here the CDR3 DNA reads TGTGCCAGCGGGGAGGGGACAGGGAACTACAATGAGCAGTTCTTC.

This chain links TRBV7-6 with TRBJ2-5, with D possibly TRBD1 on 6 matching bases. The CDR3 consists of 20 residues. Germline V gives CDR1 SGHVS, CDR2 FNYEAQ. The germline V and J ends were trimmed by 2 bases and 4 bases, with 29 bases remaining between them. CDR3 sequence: CASSLKEVLGQPDGLETQYF. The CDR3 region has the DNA TGTGCCAGCAGCTTAAAGGAGGTTCTAGGACAGCCTGACGGCCTAGAGACCCAGTACTTC.

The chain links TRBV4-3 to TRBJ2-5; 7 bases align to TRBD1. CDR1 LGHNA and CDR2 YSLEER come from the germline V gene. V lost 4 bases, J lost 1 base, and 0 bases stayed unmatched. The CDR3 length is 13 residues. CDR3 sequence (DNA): TGCGCCAGCAGCCGGACAGGCCAAGAGACCCAGTACTTC. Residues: CASSRTGQETQYF.

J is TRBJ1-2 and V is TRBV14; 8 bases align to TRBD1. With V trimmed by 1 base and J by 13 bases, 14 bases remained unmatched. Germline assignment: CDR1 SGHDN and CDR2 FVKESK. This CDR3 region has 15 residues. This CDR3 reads CASSQVLYDQGALTF. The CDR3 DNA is TGTGCCAGCAGCCAAGTTCTTTACGACCAGGGGGCGCTCACCTTC.

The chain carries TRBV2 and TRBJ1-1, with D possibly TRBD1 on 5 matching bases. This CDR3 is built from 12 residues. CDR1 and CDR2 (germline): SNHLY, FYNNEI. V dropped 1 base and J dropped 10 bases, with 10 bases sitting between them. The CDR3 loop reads CASSEVVGGAFF. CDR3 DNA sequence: TGTGCCAGCAGTGAAGTCGTCGGGGGAGCTTTCTTT.

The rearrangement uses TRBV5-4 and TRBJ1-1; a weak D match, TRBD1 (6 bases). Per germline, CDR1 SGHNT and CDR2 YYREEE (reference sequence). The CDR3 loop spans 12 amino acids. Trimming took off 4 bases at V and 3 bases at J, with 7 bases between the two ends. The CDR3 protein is CASSKGDTEAFF. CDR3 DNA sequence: TGTGCCAGCAGCAAGGGGGACACTGAAGCTTTCTTT.

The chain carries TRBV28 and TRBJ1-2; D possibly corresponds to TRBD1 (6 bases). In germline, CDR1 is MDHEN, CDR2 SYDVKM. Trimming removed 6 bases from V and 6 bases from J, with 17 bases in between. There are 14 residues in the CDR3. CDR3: CASSPAGQLNGYTF. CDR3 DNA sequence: TGTGCCAGCAGCCCCGCCGGACAGCTGAATGGCTACACCTTC.

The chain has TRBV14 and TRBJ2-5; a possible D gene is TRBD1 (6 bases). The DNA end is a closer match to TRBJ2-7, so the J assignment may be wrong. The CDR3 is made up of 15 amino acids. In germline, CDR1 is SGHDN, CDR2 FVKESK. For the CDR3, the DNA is TGTGCCAGCAGCCAAGCACAGGGAGTATCGTACGAGCAGTACTTC. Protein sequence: CASSQAQGVSYEQYF.

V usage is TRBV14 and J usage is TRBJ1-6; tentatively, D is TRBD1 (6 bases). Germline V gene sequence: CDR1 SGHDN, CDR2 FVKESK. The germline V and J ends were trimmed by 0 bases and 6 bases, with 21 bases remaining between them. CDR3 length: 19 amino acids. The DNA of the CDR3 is TGTGCCAGCAGCCAAGATCCACAGGGATTTCGACCTCGTAATTCACCCCTCCACTTT. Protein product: CASSQDPQGFRPRNSPLHF.

The CDR3 DNA is TGTGCCAGCAGTGAAGTCGGGGGTGGTGGCTACACCTTC. This gives the protein CASSEVGGGGYTF. The V and J genes are TRBV6-1 and TRBJ1-2; weak D call: TRBD1 (5 bases). This CDR3 is built from 13 residues. Germline V CDR1 and CDR2: MNHNS, SASEGT. Trimming took 1 base from V and 7 from J, leaving 10 bases between them.

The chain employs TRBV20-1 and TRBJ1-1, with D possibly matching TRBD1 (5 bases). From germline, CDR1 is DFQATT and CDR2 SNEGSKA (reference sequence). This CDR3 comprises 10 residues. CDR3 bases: TGCAGAGCCAGGGCCACCGAAGCTTTCTTT. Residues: CRARATEAFF.